Sequencing of this T cell receptor (beta chain) was carried out in a study of T cells in Graves' hyperthyroidism and ophthalmopathy. Study conclusions and caveats: The model anticipated ophthalmopathy a median approximately six months pre-onset.

Comment on this clonotype: What it binds is not known. Compared with germline, one end of the junction differs, possibly owing to a read error.

Regions amplified from RNA transcripts were the TCR beta CDR3 regions. HTBI primers were employed in a first-round RT-PCR of the TCR CDR3. TCRdb called the multiplex PCR reads again in MiXCR, with one record for every CDR3 protein. Among about 700,000 distinct CDR3 sequences listed, 45% were seen once. The study left out patients who had uncontrolled infection, other autoimmune disease, pregnancy or lactation. Clinical symptoms, serum thyroxine and TRAb, thyroid ultrasound and orbital computed tomography together formed the diagnostic basis. The germline gives CDR1 MNHNS, CDR2 SASEGT. The CDR3 is 10 amino acids.

The TCR comes from an adult man with Graves' disease, either hyperthyroidism or ophthalmopathy (not recorded which). This rearrangement joins TRBV6-1 to TRBJ2-7; TRBD2 matches 7 bases. The sequenced sample was peripheral blood or thyroid tissue (not recorded which). CDR3 sequence reads: CASRQGGRIF. The CDR3 region has the DNA TGTGCCAGCAGGCAGGGAGGGCGGATCTTC.